The rows below give T cell receptor beta chains drawn from one sample of a study of chemoradiotherapy in HPV16-positive cancers. The assay was immunoSEQ multiplex PCR, and TCRdb's table has in-frame clones only and misses some. Altogether under 20,000 clones are present, 60% to 80% being singletons, with the ten largest covering approximately 1.3%. This material was acquired from a patient who underwent chemoradiotherapy. The receptors were sampled from a human donor with HPV-associated anogenital cancer. Both conserved end residues are part of each CDR3. D genes are given only for firm matches. Part of the rows lack a size; the others show once, few, many or a class for expanded clones.

TRBV4-1,-,-,TRBJ1-1,TGCGCCAGCAGCACAAGGGTTATTGGCACTGAAGCTTTCTTT,CASSTRVIGTEAFF
TRBV4-3,-,-,TRBJ2-7,TGCGCCAGCAGCCAAGATCTCATTGCGGACAGCTCCTACGAGCAGTACTTC,CASSQDLIADSSYEQYF
TRBV5-1,-,-,TRBJ1-2,TGCGCCAGCAGCTTAACACAGGGAGGTGGTGGCTACACCTTC,CASSLTQGGGGYTF
TRBV19,-,-,TRBJ2-3,TGTGCCAGTAGTTTAGGGGGGGATTTGTATCCTGTGGGCACAGATACGCAGTATTTT,CASSLGGDLYPVGTDTQYF
TRBV13,-,-,TRBJ1-1,TGTGCCAGCACCCTCATCCAAAAGAACACTGAAGCTTTCTTT,CASTLIQKNTEAFF
TRBV30,TRBD1,-,TRBJ1-4,TGTGCCTGGAGCTCCTCGGACAGGAGGGGGGATGAAAAACTGTTTTTT,CAWSSSDRRGDEKLFF
TRBV7-2,-,-,TRBJ2-7,TGTGCCAGCAGCTTAGATGGAGGGGGCCTTTCCTACGAGCAGTACTTC,CASSLDGGGLSYEQYF
TRBV10-2,TRBD1,-,TRBJ1-5,TGCGCCAGCAGTGATAGGACAGGGGTTCAGCCCCAGCATTTT,CASSDRTGVQPQHF
TRBV12-2,-,-,TRBJ1-2,TGTGCAAGCAGCATCTGGTCGAGACGGGACAGGAGCGATGGCTACACCTTC,CASSIWSRRDRSDGYTF
TRBV6-6,-,-,TRBJ1-2,TGTGCCAGCAGCTTGGCCAAACAGGGTCTCAACTATGGCTACACCTTC,CASSLAKQGLNYGYTF
TRBV19,TRBD2,-,TRBJ2-1,TGTGCCAGTAGTAGCGGGGGGGTGGTGAATGAGCAGTTCTTC,CASSSGGVVNEQFF
TRBV25-1,-,-,TRBJ1-1,TGTGCCAGCAGTGAGGGCGGGATGAACACTGAAGCTTTCTTT,CASSEGGMNTEAFF
TRBV5-8,-,once,TRBJ2-2,TGTGCCAGCAGCTTGTTGGGGGGGAACACCGGGGAGCTGTTTTTT,CASSLLGGNTGELFF
TRBV5-4,-,-,TRBJ2-7,TGTGCCAGCAGCTCAGCCGTCGGGTTGGAAGAGCAGTACTTC,CASSSAVGLEEQYF
TRBV6-6,TRBD1,few,TRBJ1-5,TGTGCCAGCAGTGCGGGACAGGGGGTTTCGCCCCAGCATTTT,CASSAGQGVSPQHF